This TCR beta chain is drawn from a study of blood T cell repertoires in COVID-19. The V gene's germline CDR1 is ENHRY and CDR2 SYGVKD. V was pared by 11 bases and J by 5 bases, with 10 bases of the junction left unmatched. The CDR3 loop spans 14 amino acids. In the authors' methods: The authors estimated nucleated cell counts from reference gene primer amplification. Here immunoSEQ multiplex PCR was the method, and the copy in TCRdb shows in-frame clones only, minus some. V and J calls plus clone size are reproduced from that table; the DNA served to infer D and trimming. Here the sample spans about 280,000 clones, 90% being singletons. Those enrolled, adults aged roughly 18 to 95 years, came from 20 to 25 US areas.

Sequencing input: PBMCs or T cells enriched from blood (not recorded which). The receptor's source is a woman between 18 and 29 years old with acute COVID-19. The chain couples TRBV10-3 to TRBJ1-5, with 9 bases identical to TRBD1. CDR3 residues: CACSGGDRDQPQHF. In DNA, the CDR3 is TGTGCCTGTAGTGGTGGGGACAGGGATCAGCCCCAGCATTTT.